The present entry profiles one T cell receptor beta chain with its context. Its specificity is not known. This specimen includes other DNA sequences encoding the same CDR3. In the source study's methods: Junction-only sequences produced by ImmunoSEQ had no quality scores, so filtering differed. Profiled with immunoSEQ multiplex PCR; TCRdb holds only in-frame clones, not every one. V, J and clone size were drawn from that table, and D and trimming were deduced from the DNA. The sample records 2 million to 3 million clones, 93% being singletons. This specimen comes from a study of shared clonotypes between healthy human individuals. On the study more broadly: Each donor contributed plates that comprised three CD4 naive, three CD4 memory, two CD8 naive and one CD8 memory.

CDR3 size: 13 residues. Germline loops: CDR1 SGHTA, CDR2 FQGTGA. V dropped 4 bases and J dropped 5 bases, with 12 bases sitting between them. Regarding the study as a whole: Despite large depth, rarefaction showed incomplete sorted-subset sequencing.

Sequenced material: naive CD4+ T cells from PBMCs. Subset defined: CD45RA+ positively selected. This receptor was taken from a man aged 18 to 29 in good health. Some clones in this sample may be carry-over from other donors' samples. The chain links TRBV7-3 to TRBJ2-7; D might be TRBD1 (5 bases). CDR3 in DNA: TGTGCCAGCAGCTCAGGGTTTTCGGACGAGCAGTACTTC. Its protein is CASSSGFSDEQYF.